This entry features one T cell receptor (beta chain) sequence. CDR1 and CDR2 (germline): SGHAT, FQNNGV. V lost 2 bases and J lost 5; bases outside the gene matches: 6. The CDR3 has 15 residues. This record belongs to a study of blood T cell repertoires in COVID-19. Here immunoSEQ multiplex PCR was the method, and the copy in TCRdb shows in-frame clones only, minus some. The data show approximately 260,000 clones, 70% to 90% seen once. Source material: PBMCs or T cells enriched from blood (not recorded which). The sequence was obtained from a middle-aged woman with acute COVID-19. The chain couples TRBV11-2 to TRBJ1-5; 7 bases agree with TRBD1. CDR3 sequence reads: CASSLRAGGDQPQHF. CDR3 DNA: TGTGCCAGCAGCTTAAGGGCAGGGGGAGATCAGCCCCAGCATTTT.